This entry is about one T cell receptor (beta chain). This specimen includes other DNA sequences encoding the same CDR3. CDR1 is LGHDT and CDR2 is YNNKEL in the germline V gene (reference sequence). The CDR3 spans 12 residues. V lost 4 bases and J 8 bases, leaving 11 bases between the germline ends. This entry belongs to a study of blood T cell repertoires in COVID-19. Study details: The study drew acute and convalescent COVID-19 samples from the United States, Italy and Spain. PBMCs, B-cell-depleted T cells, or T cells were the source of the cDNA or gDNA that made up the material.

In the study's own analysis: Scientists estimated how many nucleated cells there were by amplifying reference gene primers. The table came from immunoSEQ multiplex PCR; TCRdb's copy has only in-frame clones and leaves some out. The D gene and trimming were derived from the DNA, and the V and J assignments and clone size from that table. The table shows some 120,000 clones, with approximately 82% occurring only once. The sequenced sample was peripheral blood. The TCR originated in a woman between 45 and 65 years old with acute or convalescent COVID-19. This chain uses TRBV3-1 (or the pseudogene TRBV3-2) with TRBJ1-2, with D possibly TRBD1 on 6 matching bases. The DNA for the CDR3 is TGTGCCAGCAGCCGTACAGGGTACGGCTACACCTTC. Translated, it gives CASSRTGYGYTF.